This T cell receptor (beta chain) was recovered during a study of blood T cell repertoires in COVID-19. Overall study: Sample material is recorded as cDNA or gDNA derived from T cells, B-cell-depleted T cells, or PBMCs.

The CDR3 is 14 amino acids. V was clipped by 6 bases and J by 0 bases, with 9 bases between them. Germline-derived CDR1 and CDR2 are MNHEY and SVGEGT. In the original processing: Quantification of nucleated cells was approximated via reference gene primer amplification. Profiled with immunoSEQ multiplex PCR; TCRdb holds only in-frame clones, not every one. V and J calls and clone size come straight from that table; D and trimming were deduced from the DNA. Of 95,000 to 150,000 clones in the sample, about nine tenths were seen once. The chain combines TRBV6-2 or TRBV6-3 with TRBJ2-1; the D is unclear. Material: peripheral blood. The origin of this receptor is a man aged 35-49 years with acute or convalescent COVID-19. CDR3 residues: CASSYGRSYNEQFF. DNA for the CDR3: TGTGCCAGCAGCTATGGGCGCTCCTACAATGAGCAGTTCTTC.